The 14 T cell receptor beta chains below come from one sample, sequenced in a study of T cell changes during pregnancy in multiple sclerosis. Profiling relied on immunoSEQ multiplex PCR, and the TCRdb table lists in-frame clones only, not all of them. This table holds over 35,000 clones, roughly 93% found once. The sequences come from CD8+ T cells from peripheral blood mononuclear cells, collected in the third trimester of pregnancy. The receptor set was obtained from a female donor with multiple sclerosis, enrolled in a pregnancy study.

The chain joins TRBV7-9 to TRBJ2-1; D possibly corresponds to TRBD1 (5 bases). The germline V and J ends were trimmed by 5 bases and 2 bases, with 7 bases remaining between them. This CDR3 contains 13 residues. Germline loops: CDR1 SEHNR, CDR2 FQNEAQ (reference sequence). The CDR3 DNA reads TGTGCCAGCAGCACAGGCACCTACAATGAGCAGTTCTTC. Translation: CASSTGTYNEQFF.

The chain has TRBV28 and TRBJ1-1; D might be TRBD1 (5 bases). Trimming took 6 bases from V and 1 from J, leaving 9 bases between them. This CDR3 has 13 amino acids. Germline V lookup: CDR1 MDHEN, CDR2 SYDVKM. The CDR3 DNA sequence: TGTGCCAGCAGCCCAGGGTGGAACACTGAAGCTTTCTTT. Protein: CASSPGWNTEAFF. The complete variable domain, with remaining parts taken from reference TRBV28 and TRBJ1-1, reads DVKVTQSSRYLVKRTGEKVFLECVQDMDHENMFWYRQDPGLGLRLIYFSYDVKMKEKGDIPEGYSVSREKKERFSLILESASTNQTSMYLCASSPGWNTEAFFGQGTRLTVV.

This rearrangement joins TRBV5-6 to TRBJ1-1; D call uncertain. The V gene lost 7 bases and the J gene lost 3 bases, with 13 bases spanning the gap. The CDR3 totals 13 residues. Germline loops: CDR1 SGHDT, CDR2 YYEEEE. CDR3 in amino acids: CASGSYMDTEAFF. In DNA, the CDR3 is TGTGCCAGCGGGAGTTACATGGACACTGAAGCTTTCTTT.

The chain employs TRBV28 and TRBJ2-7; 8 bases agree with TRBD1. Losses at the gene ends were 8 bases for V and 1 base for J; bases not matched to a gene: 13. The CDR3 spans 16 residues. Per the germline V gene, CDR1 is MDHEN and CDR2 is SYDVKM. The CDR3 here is CASQTTTGALSYEQYF. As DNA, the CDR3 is TGTGCCAGCCAAACGACGACAGGGGCGCTTTCCTACGAGCAGTACTTC.

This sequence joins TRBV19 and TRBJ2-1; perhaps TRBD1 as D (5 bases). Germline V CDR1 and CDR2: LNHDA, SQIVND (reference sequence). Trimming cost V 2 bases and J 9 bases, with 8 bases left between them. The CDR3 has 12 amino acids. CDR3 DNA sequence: TGTGCCAGTAGTATACAGGGTTTTGAGCAGTTCTTC. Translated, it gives CASSIQGFEQFF.

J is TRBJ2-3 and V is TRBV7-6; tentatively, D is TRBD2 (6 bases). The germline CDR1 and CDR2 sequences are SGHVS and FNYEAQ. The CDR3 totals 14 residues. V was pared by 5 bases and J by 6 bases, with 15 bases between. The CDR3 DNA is TGTGCCAGCAGCACTCCCGGGGGAGTGGATACGCAGTATTTT. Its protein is CASSTPGGVDTQYF.

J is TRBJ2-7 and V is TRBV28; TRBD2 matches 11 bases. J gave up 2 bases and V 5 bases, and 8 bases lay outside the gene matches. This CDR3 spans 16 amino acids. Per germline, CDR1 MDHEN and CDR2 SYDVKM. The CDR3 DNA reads TGTGCCAGCAGTCCCCCCGGGGGACTAGCGGCCTACGAGCAGTACTTC. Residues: CASSPPGGLAAYEQYF. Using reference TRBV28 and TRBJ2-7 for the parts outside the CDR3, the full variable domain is DVKVTQSSRYLVKRTGEKVFLECVQDMDHENMFWYRQDPGLGLRLIYFSYDVKMKEKGDIPEGYSVSREKKERFSLILESASTNQTSMYLCASSPPGGLAAYEQYFGPGTRLTVT.

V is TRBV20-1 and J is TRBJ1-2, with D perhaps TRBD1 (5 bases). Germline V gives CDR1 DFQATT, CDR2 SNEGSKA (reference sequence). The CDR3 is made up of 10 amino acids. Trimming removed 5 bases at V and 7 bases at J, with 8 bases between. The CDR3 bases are TGCAGTGCTTTTCAGGGTGGCTACACCTTC. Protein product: CSAFQGGYTF.

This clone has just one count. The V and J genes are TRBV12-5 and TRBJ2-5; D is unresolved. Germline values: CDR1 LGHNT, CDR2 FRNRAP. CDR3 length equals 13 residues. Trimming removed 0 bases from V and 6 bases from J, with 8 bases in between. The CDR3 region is CASGLVEAKTQYF. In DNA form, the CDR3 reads TGTGCTAGTGGTTTGGTAGAGGCAAAGACCCAGTACTTC.

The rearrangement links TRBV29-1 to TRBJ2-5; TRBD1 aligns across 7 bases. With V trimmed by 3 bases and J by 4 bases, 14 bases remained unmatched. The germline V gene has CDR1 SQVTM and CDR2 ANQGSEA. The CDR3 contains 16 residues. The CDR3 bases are TGCAGCGTTGATGGGACCCTCGGACAGGCGCGAGAGACCCAGTACTTC. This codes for CSVDGTLGQARETQYF.

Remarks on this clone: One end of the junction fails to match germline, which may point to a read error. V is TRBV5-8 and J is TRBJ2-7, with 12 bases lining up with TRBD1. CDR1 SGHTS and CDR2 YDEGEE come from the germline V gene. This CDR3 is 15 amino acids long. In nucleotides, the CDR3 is TGTGCCAGCAGCTTGGAGGGACAGGGGGCGTACGCGATGGAATTC. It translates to CASSLEGQGAYAMEF.

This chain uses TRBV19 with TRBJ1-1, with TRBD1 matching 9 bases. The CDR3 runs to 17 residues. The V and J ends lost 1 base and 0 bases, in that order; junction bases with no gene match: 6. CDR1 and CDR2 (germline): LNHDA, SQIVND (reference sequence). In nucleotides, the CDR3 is TGTGCCAGTAGTATAGTCCCGGGACAGGGATTGAACACTGAAGCTTTCTTT. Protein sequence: CASSIVPGQGLNTEAFF.

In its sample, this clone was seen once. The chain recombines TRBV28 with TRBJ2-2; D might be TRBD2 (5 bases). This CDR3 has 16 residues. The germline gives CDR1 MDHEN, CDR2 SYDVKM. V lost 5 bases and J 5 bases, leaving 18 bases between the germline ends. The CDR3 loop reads CASSPLFGEWTGELFF. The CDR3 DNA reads TGTGCCAGCAGTCCTCTTTTTGGGGAGTGGACCGGGGAGCTGTTTTTT.

The DNA of the CDR3 is TGTGCCAGCAGTGAAGCCAAACTAGCGAACCACGAGCAGTACTTC. Amino acid sequence: CASSEAKLANHEQYF. The V and J genes are TRBV6-1 and TRBJ2-7, with TRBD2 identical over 7 bases. The CDR3 extends over 15 amino acids. The ends lost 0 bases at V and 5 bases at J; junction bases unmatched: 7. Germline CDR1 reads MNHNS; CDR2 reads SASEGT.